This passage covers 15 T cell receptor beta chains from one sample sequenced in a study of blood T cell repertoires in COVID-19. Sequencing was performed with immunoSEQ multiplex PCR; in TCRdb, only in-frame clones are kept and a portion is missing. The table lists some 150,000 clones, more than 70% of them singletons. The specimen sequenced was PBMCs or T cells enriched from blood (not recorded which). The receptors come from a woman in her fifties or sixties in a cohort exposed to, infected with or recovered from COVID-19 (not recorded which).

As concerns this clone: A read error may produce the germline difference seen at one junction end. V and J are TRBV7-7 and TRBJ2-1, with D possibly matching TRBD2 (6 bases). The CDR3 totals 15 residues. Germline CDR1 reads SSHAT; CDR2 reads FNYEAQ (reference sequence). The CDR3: CASSPLGGILYEQFF. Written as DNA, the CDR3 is TGTGCTAGCAGCCCCTTGGGCGGGATTTTGTATGAGCAGTTCTTC.

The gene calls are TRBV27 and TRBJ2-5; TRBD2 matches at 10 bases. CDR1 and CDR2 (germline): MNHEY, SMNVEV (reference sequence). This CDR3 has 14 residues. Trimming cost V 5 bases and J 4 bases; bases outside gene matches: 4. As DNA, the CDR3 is TGTGCCAGCAGTCCGGTAGCGGGAGGAGAGACCCAGTACTTC. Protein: CASSPVAGGETQYF.

The CDR3 sequence is CASSLNAVRGQETQYF. CDR3 DNA: TGTGCCAGCAGCTTAAATGCAGTCAGGGGTCAAGAGACCCAGTACTTC. This chain joins TRBV7-3 and TRBJ2-5, with D possibly being TRBD1 (6 bases). Trimming stripped 1 base from V and 2 bases from J, with 14 bases between. Germline loops: CDR1 SGHTA, CDR2 FQGTGA. The CDR3 has 16 amino acids.

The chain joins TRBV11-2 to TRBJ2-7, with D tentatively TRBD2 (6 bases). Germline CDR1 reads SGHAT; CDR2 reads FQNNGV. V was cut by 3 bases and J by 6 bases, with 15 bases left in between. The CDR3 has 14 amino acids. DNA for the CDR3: TGTGCCAGCAGCTTTACGTTGACTAGGTCCGAGCAGTACTTC. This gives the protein CASSFTLTRSEQYF.

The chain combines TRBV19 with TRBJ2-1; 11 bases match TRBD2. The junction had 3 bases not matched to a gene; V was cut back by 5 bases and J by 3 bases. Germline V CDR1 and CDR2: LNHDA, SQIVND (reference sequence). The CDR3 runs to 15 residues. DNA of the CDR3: TGTGCCAGTAGTTTTGGGACTAGCGGCTACAATGAGCAGTTCTTC. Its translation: CASSFGTSGYNEQFF. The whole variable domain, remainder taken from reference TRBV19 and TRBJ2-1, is DGGITQSPKYLFRKEGQNVTLSCEQNLNHDAMYWYRQDPGQGLRLIYYSQIVNDFQKGDIAEGYSVSREKKESFPLTVTSAQKNPTAFYLCASSFGTSGYNEQFFGPGTRLTVL.

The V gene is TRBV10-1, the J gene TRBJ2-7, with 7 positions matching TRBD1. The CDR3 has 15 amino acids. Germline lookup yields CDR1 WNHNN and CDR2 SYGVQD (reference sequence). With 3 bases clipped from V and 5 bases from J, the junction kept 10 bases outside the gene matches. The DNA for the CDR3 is TGCGCCAGCAGTGACTTGCGACAGGGCCCTCACGAGCAGTACTTC. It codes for CASSDLRQGPHEQYF.

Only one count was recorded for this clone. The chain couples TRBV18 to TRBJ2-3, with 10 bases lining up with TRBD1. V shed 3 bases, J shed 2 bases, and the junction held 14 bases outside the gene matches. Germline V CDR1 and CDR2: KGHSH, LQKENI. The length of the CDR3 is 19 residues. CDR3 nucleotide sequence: TGTGCCAGCTCACCCGACAGGGGGCGGCTTCGTCTTATCACAGATACGCAGTATTTT. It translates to CASSPDRGRLRLITDTQYF.

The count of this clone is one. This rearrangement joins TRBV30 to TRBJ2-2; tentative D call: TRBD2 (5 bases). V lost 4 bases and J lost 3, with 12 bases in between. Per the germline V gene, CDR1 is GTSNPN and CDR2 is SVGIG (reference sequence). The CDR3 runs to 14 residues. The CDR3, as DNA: TGTGCCTGGAACCGCGGGCAGGACACCGGGGAGCTGTTTTTT. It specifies CAWNRGQDTGELFF.

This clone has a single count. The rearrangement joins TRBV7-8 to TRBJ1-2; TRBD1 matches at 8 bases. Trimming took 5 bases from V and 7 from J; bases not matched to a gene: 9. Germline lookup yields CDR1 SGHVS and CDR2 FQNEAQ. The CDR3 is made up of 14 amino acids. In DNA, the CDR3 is TGTGCCAGCAGCGGATACGGACAGGGTATTGGCTACACCTTC. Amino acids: CASSGYGQGIGYTF.

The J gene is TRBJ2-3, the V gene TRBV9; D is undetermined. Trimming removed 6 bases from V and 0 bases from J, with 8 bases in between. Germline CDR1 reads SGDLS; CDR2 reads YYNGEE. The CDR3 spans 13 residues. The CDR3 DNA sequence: TGTGCCAGCACTGAGATTAGCACAGATACGCAGTATTTT. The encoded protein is CASTEISTDTQYF.

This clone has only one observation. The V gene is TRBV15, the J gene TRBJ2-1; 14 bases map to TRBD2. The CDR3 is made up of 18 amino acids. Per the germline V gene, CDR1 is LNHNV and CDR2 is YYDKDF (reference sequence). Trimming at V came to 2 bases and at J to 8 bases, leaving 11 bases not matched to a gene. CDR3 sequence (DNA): TGTGCCACCAGCAGACCCGGGACTAGCGGGAGTGATGGCGATGAGCAGTTCTTC. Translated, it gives CATSRPGTSGSDGDEQFF.

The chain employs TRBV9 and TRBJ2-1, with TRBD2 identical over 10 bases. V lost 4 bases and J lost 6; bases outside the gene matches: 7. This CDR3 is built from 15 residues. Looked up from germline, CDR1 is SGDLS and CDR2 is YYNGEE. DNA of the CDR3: TGTGCCAGCAGCTCCCTAGCGGGAGTCGGCAATGAGCAGTTCTTC. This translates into CASSSLAGVGNEQFF. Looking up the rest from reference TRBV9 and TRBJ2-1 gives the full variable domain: DSGVTQTPKHLITATGQRVTLRCSPRSGDLSVYWYQQSLDQGLQFLIQYYNGEERAKGNILERFSAQQFPDLHSELNLSSLELGDSALYFCASSSLAGVGNEQFFGPGTRLTVL.

The CDR3, as DNA: TGTGCCTGGAGTGTAAGACAGGGGGGAAATCAGCCCCAGCATTTT. Protein: CAWSVRQGGNQPQHF. V and J are TRBV30 and TRBJ1-5, with TRBD1 matching over 9 bases. V trimming: 0 bases; J trimming: 4 bases; junction bases outside the gene matches: 4. The germline V gene encodes CDR1 GTSNPN and CDR2 SVGIG (reference sequence). The length of the CDR3 is 15 residues.

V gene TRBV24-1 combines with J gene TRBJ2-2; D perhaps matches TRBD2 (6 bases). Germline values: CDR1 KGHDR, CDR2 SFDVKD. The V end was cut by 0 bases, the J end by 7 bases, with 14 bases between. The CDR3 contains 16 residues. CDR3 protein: CATSDLQRGTSGELFF. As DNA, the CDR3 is TGTGCCACCAGTGATTTGCAACGGGGGACGAGCGGGGAGCTGTTTTTT.

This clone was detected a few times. This CDR3 is CASSKRGGEGISEETQYF. The DNA for the CDR3 is TGTGCCAGCAGCAAAAGAGGAGGGGAGGGAATCAGCGAGGAGACCCAGTACTTC. This chain uses TRBV21-1 with TRBJ2-5; the D call in the table, TRBD2, was not verified against the DNA. TRBV21-1 is an annotated pseudogene. This CDR3 contains 18 residues.